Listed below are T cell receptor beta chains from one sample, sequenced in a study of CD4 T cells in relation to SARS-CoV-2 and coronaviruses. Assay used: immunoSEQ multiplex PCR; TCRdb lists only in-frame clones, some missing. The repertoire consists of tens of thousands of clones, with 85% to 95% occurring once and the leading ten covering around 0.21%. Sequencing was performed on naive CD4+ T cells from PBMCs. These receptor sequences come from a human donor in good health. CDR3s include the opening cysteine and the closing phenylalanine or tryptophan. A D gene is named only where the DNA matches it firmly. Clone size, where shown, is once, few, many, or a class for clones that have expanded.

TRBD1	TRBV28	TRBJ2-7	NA	CASSEGQGSYEQYF	TGTGCCAGCAGCGAGGGACAGGGGTCTTACGAGCAGTACTTC
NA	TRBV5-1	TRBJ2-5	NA	CASRSTPREFQETQYF	TGCGCCAGCAGATCAACCCCCAGGGAGTTCCAAGAGACCCAGTACTTC
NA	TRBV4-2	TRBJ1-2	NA	CASSQDEGRTNYGYTF	TGTGCCAGCAGCCAAGACGAGGGGAGAACTAACTATGGCTACACCTTC
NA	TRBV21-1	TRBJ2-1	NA	CASSKVAGRPPGDEQFF	TGTGCCAGCAGCAAAGTTGCAGGGAGACCCCCGGGGGATGAGCAGTTCTTC
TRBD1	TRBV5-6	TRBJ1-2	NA	CASSFHLTGVNYGYTF	TGTGCCAGCAGCTTCCACTTGACAGGGGTAAACTATGGCTACACCTTC
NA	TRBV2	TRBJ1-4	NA	CASSEAPGNEKLFF	TGTGCCAGCAGTGAAGCGCCCGGTAATGAAAAACTGTTTTTT
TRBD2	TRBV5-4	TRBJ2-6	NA	CASSLNGGAGANVLTF	TGTGCCAGCAGCTTGAATGGGGGGGCTGGGGCCAACGTCCTGACTTTC
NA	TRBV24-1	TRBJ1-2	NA	CATSDPTDVVYGYTF	TGTGCCACCAGTGACCCTACGGACGTCGTCTATGGCTACACCTTC
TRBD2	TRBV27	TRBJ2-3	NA	CASSLSGGSTDTQYF	TGTGCCAGCAGCCTTAGCGGGGGAAGCACAGATACGCAGTATTTT
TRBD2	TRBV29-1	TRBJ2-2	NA	CSVLGTTNTGELFF	TGCAGCGTCCTCGGGACTACGAACACCGGGGAGCTGTTTTTT
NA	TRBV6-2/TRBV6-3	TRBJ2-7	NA	CASSQFPSYEQYF	TGTGCCAGCAGCCAGTTCCCCTCCTACGAGCAGTACTTC
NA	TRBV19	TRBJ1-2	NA	CASSISLAGEDGYTF	TGTGCCAGTAGTATATCCCTAGCAGGGGAGGATGGCTACACCTTC
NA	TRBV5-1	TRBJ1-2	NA	CASRKSWDNYGYTF	TGCGCCAGCAGAAAAAGCTGGGATAACTATGGCTACACCTTC
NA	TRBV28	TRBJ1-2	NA	CASRLQASWGYTF	TGTGCCAGCAGACTACAGGCCTCCTGGGGCTACACCTTC
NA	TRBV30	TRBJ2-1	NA	CAWSDGTATYNEQFF	TGTGCCTGGAGCGACGGGACTGCTACGTACAATGAGCAGTTCTTC
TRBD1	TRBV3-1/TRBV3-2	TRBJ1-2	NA	CASSQTLPGGGIYGYTF	TGTGCCAGCAGCCAAACATTACCAGGGGGTGGCATCTATGGCTACACCTTC
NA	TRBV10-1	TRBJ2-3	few	CASMGSSTDTQYF	TGCGCCAGCATGGGCAGCAGTACAGATACGCAGTATTTT
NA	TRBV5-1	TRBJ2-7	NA	CASSFQGRTYEQYF	TGCGCCAGCAGCTTCCAGGGGCGCACGTACGAGCAGTACTTC
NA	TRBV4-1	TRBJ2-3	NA	CASSQATSVSSTDTQYF	TGCGCCAGCAGCCAAGCAACCAGCGTCTCTAGCACAGATACGCAGTATTTT
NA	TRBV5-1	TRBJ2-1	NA	CASSSTGTTYNEQFF	TGCGCCAGCAGCTCCACCGGGACCACCTACAATGAGCAGTTCTTC
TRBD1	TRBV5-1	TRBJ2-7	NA	CASSLASAGGAYEQYF	TGCGCCAGCAGCTTGGCGTCGGCAGGGGGTGCCTACGAGCAGTACTTC
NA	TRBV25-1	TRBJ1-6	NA	CASTSTGVVGSPLHF	TGTGCCAGTACCTCAACCGGGGTAGTAGGGTCACCCCTCCACTTT